The entry below describes one T cell receptor (beta chain). Antigen specificity is unknown. These data belong to a study of shared clonotypes between healthy human individuals. Findings and caveats of the study: Blood was the sole source, and tissue repertoires probably differ.

V gave up 2 bases and J gave up 6 bases; unmatched junction bases: 7. The germline V gene encodes CDR1 MDHEN and CDR2 SYDVKM. CDR3 length: 15 residues. Across several immunoSEQ plates, the genomic DNA of each subset was split evenly. TCRdb's copy holds only in-frame clones and misses some; the assay was immunoSEQ multiplex PCR. The data contain roughly 1,000,000 clones, approximately 80% of them seen just once; the ten biggest clones take up roughly 0.57%. There were no recent acute infections or vaccinations among the donors, who were healthy HIV-negative adults. J is TRBJ1-5 and V is TRBV28, with 7 bases fitting TRBD1. Sequencing input: memory CD4+ T cells from PBMCs. Regarding subset: CD45RA-negative fraction. The receptor comes from a man in his late teens or twenties in good health. Some clones in this sample may be carry-over from other donors' samples. CDR3 in DNA: TGTGCCAGCAGTTTAACCCAGGGGGGCCGTCAGCCCCAGCATTTT. Protein product: CASSLTQGGRQPQHF.